What follows are 32 T cell receptor beta chains derived from one specimen sequenced in a study of beta chain features in type 1 diabetes. The study's findings and limits: Moderate yet significant TCRB CDR3 shortening was seen in Type 1 diabetes patients in all four CD4+ subsets.

The antigens these receptors bind are not known. The whole isolated RNA underwent reverse transcription, so sequencing captured expressed TCRB transcripts. Assay: immunoSEQ multiplex PCR; the TCRdb copy retains only in-frame clones and omits some. Counted here are some 190,000 clones, 7.8% occurring once; the ten biggest clones make up approximately 0.87%. Sequencing was done on a sample of central memory CD4+ T cells from blood. These receptors were collected from a middle-aged woman with type 1 diabetes.

CDR3 sequence (DNA): TGTGCCAGCAGCTCCATCCGGGACAGGTTCGTTCTAGCCAAAAACATTCAGTACTTC. Translated, it gives CASSSIRDRFVLAKNIQYF. This sequence joins TRBV5-6 and TRBJ2-4; 8 nucleotides line up with TRBD1. The CDR3 extends over 19 amino acids. V lost 3 bases and J lost 0; bases outside the gene matches: 14. Germline lookup yields CDR1 SGHDT and CDR2 YYEEEE.

This clone appeared a few times. The J gene is TRBJ2-2, the V gene TRBV29-1; maybe TRBD1 (8 bases). Germline V CDR1 and CDR2: SQVTM, ANQGSEA. The CDR3 covers 13 residues. Trimming shortened V by 7 bases and J by 7 bases, and 16 bases separated the two germline ends. As DNA, the CDR3 is TGCAGCGCCGTGACAGGGGAGGGCGGGGAGCTGTTTTTT. Encoded protein: CSAVTGEGGELFF.

The V call is TRBV5-5, the J call TRBJ2-3, with a tentative D call TRBD2 (6 bases). Per the germline V gene, CDR1 is SGHKS and CDR2 is YYEKEE (reference sequence). The length of the CDR3 is 13 residues. Trimming pared 0 bases from V and 4 bases from J, leaving 6 bases between. The CDR3: CASSLAGADTQYF. The CDR3 bases are TGTGCCAGCAGCTTGGCGGGAGCAGATACGCAGTATTTT.

This rearrangement joins TRBV14 to TRBJ2-1, with D perhaps TRBD1 (5 bases). CDR3 size: 13 residues. Per germline, CDR1 SGHDN and CDR2 FVKESK. Trimming shortened V by 0 bases and J by 10 bases, and 10 bases separated the two germline ends. The CDR3 loop is CASSQDLRTEQFF. In DNA form, the CDR3 reads TGTGCCAGCAGCCAAGATCTCAGGACAGAGCAGTTCTTC.

The gene calls are TRBV11-2 and TRBJ2-3, with D perhaps matching TRBD2 (6 bases). Germline CDR1 SGHAT, CDR2 FQNNGV. Trimming removed 5 bases from V and 4 bases from J, with 10 bases in between. The CDR3 consists of 13 residues. Written as DNA, the CDR3 is TGTGCCAGCAGCACGGGAGTGGCAGATACGCAGTATTTT. Translation: CASSTGVADTQYF.

This chain joins TRBV6-5 and TRBJ2-3, with 7 bases matching TRBD2. Germline-derived CDR1 and CDR2 are MNHEY and SVGAGI. The junction had 5 bases not matched to a gene; V was cut back by 2 bases and J by 9 bases. The CDR3 runs 13 residues. This CDR3 is CASSYDEGGTQYF. Here the CDR3 DNA reads TGTGCCAGCAGTTACGATGAGGGAGGGACGCAGTATTTT.

This clone was observed a few times. The chain is built from TRBV6-5 and TRBJ2-7; tentative D call: TRBD1 (8 bases). The CDR3 has 15 amino acids. CDR1 is MNHEY, CDR2 SVGAGI, per germline. The germline V and J ends were trimmed by 6 bases and 7 bases, with 22 bases remaining between them. This chain's CDR3 is CASSLGFGQGGEQYF. CDR3 in DNA: TGTGCCAGCAGCCTCGGATTCGGACAGGGAGGGGAGCAGTACTTC.

This rearrangement joins TRBV4-1 to TRBJ1-1, with D perhaps matching TRBD1 (6 bases). CDR1 and CDR2 (germline): MGHRA, YSYEKL. CDR3 length equals 14 residues. Trimming took off 4 bases at V and 0 bases at J, with 9 bases between the two ends. This CDR3 is CASSRNRVNTEAFF. The CDR3 bases are TGCGCCAGCAGCCGGAACAGGGTGAACACTGAAGCTTTCTTT.

V and J are TRBV29-1 and TRBJ1-1; no reliable D call. Germline V lookup: CDR1 SQVTM, CDR2 ANQGSEA. CDR3 size: 10 residues. V was shortened by 6 bases and J by 6 bases, with 8 bases between the two germline ends. CDR3 amino acids: CSVHSSEAFF. The CDR3 DNA is TGCAGCGTCCACAGCTCTGAAGCTTTCTTT. Filled out from reference TRBV29-1 and TRBJ1-1, the complete variable domain reads SAVISQKPSRDICQRGTSLTIQCQVDSQVTMMFWYRQQPGQSLTLIATANQGSEATYESGFVIDKFPISRPNLTFSTLTVSNMSPEDSSIYLCSVHSSEAFFGQGTRLTVV.

This clone has more than one count but fewer than ten. This chain connects TRBV11-1 to TRBJ2-7; TRBD1 aligns across 9 bases. The trim removed 5 bases at V and 8 bases at J, leaving 4 bases unmatched. This CDR3 is built from 12 residues. The germline gives CDR1 SGHAT, CDR2 FQDESV (reference sequence). DNA of the CDR3: TGTGCCAGCAGCCCGGGACAGGGCCAGCAGTACTTC. Protein product: CASSPGQGQQYF.

The chain joins TRBV29-1 to TRBJ1-1, with unresolved D. The CDR3 length is 11 residues. V lost 4 bases and J lost 1, with 4 bases in between. Per germline, CDR1 SQVTM and CDR2 ANQGSEA. Here the CDR3 DNA reads TGCAGCGTTGTTCAGAACACTGAAGCTTTCTTT. Residues: CSVVQNTEAFF.

This clone was detected a few times. The rearrangement joins TRBV18 to TRBJ2-2; D ambiguous. CDR1 KGHSH and CDR2 LQKENI come from the germline V gene. The V and J ends lost 3 bases and 2 bases respectively, with 10 bases between them. This CDR3 is built from 15 residues. CDR3 DNA: TGTGCCAGCTCACCCCCAGGCATCAACACCGGGGAGCTGTTTTTT. Protein sequence: CASSPPGINTGELFF.

This clone was counted ten times or more. This sequence joins TRBV29-1 and TRBJ1-1; 8 nucleotides line up with TRBD1. The CDR3 is 13 amino acids. The V gene end was trimmed by 7 bases and the J gene end by 3 bases; junction bases not matched to a gene: 7. CDR1 and CDR2 (germline): SQVTM, ANQGSEA. CDR3 sequence reads: CSAPVTGDTEAFF. CDR3 coding DNA: TGCAGCGCGCCTGTGACAGGGGACACTGAAGCTTTCTTT.

This chain uses TRBV11-2 with TRBJ1-2, with 7 positions matching TRBD1. After removal of 1 base from V and 5 bases from J, the junction contained 10 bases not matched to a gene. Per the germline V gene, CDR1 is SGHAT and CDR2 is FQNNGV. The CDR3 contains 16 residues. The CDR3 DNA reads as TGTGCCAGCAGCTTAGGTTGGACAGGCGGGATGTATGGCTACACCTTC. This codes for CASSLGWTGGMYGYTF.

The V and J genes are TRBV7-2 and TRBJ2-5; the match to TRBD2 covers 7 bases. The germline V gene encodes CDR1 SGHTA and CDR2 FQGNSA. The CDR3 sequence is 14 residues long. V was clipped by 3 bases and J by 1 base; unmatched bases: 2. The CDR3 region has the DNA TGTGCCAGCAGCTTTACTAGCGCCCAAGAGACCCAGTACTTC. This encodes CASSFTSAQETQYF.

The J gene is TRBJ2-1, the V gene TRBV20-1; D possibly corresponds to TRBD2 (7 bases). CDR1 is DFQATT, CDR2 SNEGSKA, per germline (reference sequence). The CDR3 has 11 residues. The CDR3 DNA sequence: TGCAGCCCGAGGGGGGGGCGTGAGCAGTTCTTC. Its protein product is CSPRGGREQFF.

This clone was recorded a few times. The chain carries TRBV9 and TRBJ1-2; D is uncertain. The CDR3 totals 12 residues. Trimming stripped 3 bases from V and 8 bases from J, with 11 bases between. Germline lookup yields CDR1 SGDLS and CDR2 YYNGEE. Written as DNA, the CDR3 is TGTGCCAGCAGCGCGGTCACTCGGGGCTACACCTTC. Its protein product is CASSAVTRGYTF.

CDR3: CASSRGQGAENGYTF. The CDR3 DNA follows: TGCGCCAGCAGCAGGGGACAGGGGGCCGAAAATGGCTACACCTTC. The gene calls are TRBV4-1 and TRBJ1-2, with 12 positions matching TRBD1. CDR1 is MGHRA, CDR2 YSYEKL, per germline. CDR3 length equals 15 residues. Germline trimming cut 5 bases from V and 6 bases from J; bases unmatched to any gene: 7.

This clone occurred a few times. CDR3 nucleotide sequence: TGTGCCAGCAGCTATATCTCCAGGGGTGTGGAGACCCAGTACTTC. The encoded protein is CASSYISRGVETQYF. The gene calls are TRBV5-6 and TRBJ2-5, with TRBD1 as a possible D gene (6 bases). V lost 3 bases and J 5 bases, leaving 17 bases between the germline ends. CDR3 size: 15 residues. Germline loops: CDR1 SGHDT, CDR2 YYEEEE.

This chain connects TRBV6-1 to TRBJ1-2; 8 bases are a match to TRBD1. After removal of 7 bases from V and 7 bases from J, the junction contained 8 bases not matched to a gene. The CDR3 has 13 amino acids. Germline V gene data show CDR1 as MNHNS and CDR2 as SASEGT. The CDR3 bases are TGTGCCAGCACTGACAGGGGTGGAAGTGGCTACACCTTC. Its protein product is CASTDRGGSGYTF.

This clone came up a few times. V usage is TRBV30 and J usage is TRBJ2-7; 12 bases match TRBD1. With V trimmed by 5 bases and J by 7 bases, 15 bases remained unmatched. The CDR3 runs 16 residues. Germline CDR1 and CDR2: GTSNPN and SVGIG (reference sequence). CDR3 sequence: CAWGARWGQGAAEQYF. CDR3 coding DNA: TGTGCCTGGGGTGCACGGTGGGGACAGGGGGCAGCTGAGCAGTACTTC.

The rearrangement uses TRBV7-2 and TRBJ1-3; D ambiguous. The CDR3 covers 14 residues. Germline lookup yields CDR1 SGHTA and CDR2 FQGNSA. V lost 4 bases and J 0 bases, leaving 7 bases between the germline ends. DNA of the CDR3: TGTGCCAGCAGCTGGACTGACTCTGGAAACACCATATATTTT. Its protein is CASSWTDSGNTIYF.

The V call is TRBV9, the J call TRBJ2-7; D is possibly TRBD2 (7 bases). Germline V gene sequence: CDR1 SGDLS, CDR2 YYNGEE. This CDR3 region has 16 residues. Between the trimmed V and J ends, which lost 3 bases and 6 bases, there was a span of 22 bases. The CDR3 protein is CASSGGGGGLLGEQYF. CDR3 nucleotide sequence: TGTGCCAGCAGCGGTGGGGGAGGGGGGCTCCTAGGCGAGCAGTACTTC.

This clone was detected only a few times. This chain joins TRBV7-8 and TRBJ1-1, with no clear D. The germline gives CDR1 SGHVS, CDR2 FQNEAQ. This CDR3 is 14 amino acids long. V dropped 5 bases and J dropped 1 base, with 11 bases sitting between them. CDR3 protein: CASSGLGENTEAFF. The CDR3 DNA is TGTGCCAGCAGCGGTTTGGGCGAGAACACTGAAGCTTTCTTT.

Notes on this clone: The sample has other DNA sequences that encode this CDR3 too. V gene TRBV6-5 combines with J gene TRBJ2-2, with 9 bases identical to TRBD1. V shed 6 bases, J shed 4 bases, and the junction held 3 bases outside the gene matches. Germline-derived CDR1 and CDR2 are MNHEY and SVGAGI. This CDR3 has 14 residues. The CDR3 nucleotides read TGTGCCAGCAGGCGGGACAGGGTCACCGGGGAGCTGTTTTTT. Translating gives CASRRDRVTGELFF.

The chain recombines TRBV4-3 with TRBJ2-5; D not certain. Trimming took off 4 bases at V and 4 bases at J, with 16 bases between the two ends. Germline assignment: CDR1 LGHNA and CDR2 YSLEER. This CDR3 region has 15 residues. CDR3 residues: CASSPSTLTVETQYF. Here the CDR3 DNA reads TGCGCCAGCAGCCCGAGCACCCTAACGGTAGAGACCCAGTACTTC.

The chain has TRBV4-3 and TRBJ1-2; D is possibly TRBD1 (5 bases). Germline CDR1 is LGHNA and CDR2 is YSLEER. Deletions cut 0 bases from V and 2 bases from J, with 10 bases between. The CDR3 is 15 residues long. The CDR3 sequence is CASSQEGPGNYGYTF. The CDR3 DNA reads TGCGCCAGCAGCCAAGAGGGGCCTGGGAACTATGGCTACACCTTC.

A few counts support this clone. This chain connects TRBV18 to TRBJ1-6; 9 bases agree with TRBD1. V was pared by 6 bases and J by 6 bases, with 6 bases of the junction left unmatched. The CDR3 consists of 15 residues. CDR1 is KGHSH, CDR2 LQKENI, per germline. The CDR3 sequence is CASSGMGQGNSPLHF. The DNA of the CDR3 is TGTGCCAGCTCGGGGATGGGACAGGGTAATTCACCCCTCCACTTT.

The table lists this clone with a few counts. The V gene is TRBV5-1, the J gene TRBJ2-5; maybe TRBD1 (6 bases). The CDR3 loop spans 15 amino acids. V gave up 0 bases and J gave up 3 bases, with 12 bases separating them. The V gene's germline CDR1 is SGHRS and CDR2 YFSETQ. The CDR3 is CASSLGTGKEETQYF. CDR3 in DNA: TGCGCCAGCAGCTTGGGCACAGGGAAAGAAGAGACCCAGTACTTC.

The V gene is TRBV5-1, the J gene TRBJ2-7; TRBD2 agrees at 12 bases. Germline V gene data show CDR1 as SGHRS and CDR2 as YFSETQ. The trim removed 4 bases at V and 6 bases at J, leaving 8 bases unmatched. The CDR3 spans 15 residues. In nucleotides, the CDR3 is TGCGCCAGCAGCCTGACTAGCGGGAGTCGGGTCGAGCAGTACTTC. This gives the protein CASSLTSGSRVEQYF.

The chain recombines TRBV29-1 with TRBJ1-1, with D perhaps matching TRBD1 (6 bases). The V gene lost 7 bases and the J gene lost 0 bases, with 15 bases spanning the gap. The CDR3 contains 14 residues. Germline CDR1 reads SQVTM; CDR2 reads ANQGSEA. The CDR3 loop reads CSAGGVQVNTEAFF. The CDR3 bases are TGCAGCGCTGGGGGCGTACAAGTGAACACTGAAGCTTTCTTT.

The chain recombines TRBV5-1 with TRBJ2-1; 11 positions match TRBD2. V dropped 3 bases and J dropped 5; count of bases not matched to a gene: 4. The CDR3 covers 15 residues. CDR1 and CDR2 (germline): SGHRS, YFSETQ. The CDR3 spells CASSSVAGGDNEQFF. The CDR3 DNA sequence: TGCGCCAGCAGCTCCGTAGCGGGAGGGGACAATGAGCAGTTCTTC. Complete variable domain (other parts from reference TRBV5-1 and TRBJ2-1): KAGVTQTPRYLIKTRGQQVTLSCSPISGHRSVSWYQQTPGQGLQFLFEYFSETQRNKGNFPGRFSGRQFSNSRSEMNVSTLELGDSALYLCASSSVAGGDNEQFFGPGTRLTVL.